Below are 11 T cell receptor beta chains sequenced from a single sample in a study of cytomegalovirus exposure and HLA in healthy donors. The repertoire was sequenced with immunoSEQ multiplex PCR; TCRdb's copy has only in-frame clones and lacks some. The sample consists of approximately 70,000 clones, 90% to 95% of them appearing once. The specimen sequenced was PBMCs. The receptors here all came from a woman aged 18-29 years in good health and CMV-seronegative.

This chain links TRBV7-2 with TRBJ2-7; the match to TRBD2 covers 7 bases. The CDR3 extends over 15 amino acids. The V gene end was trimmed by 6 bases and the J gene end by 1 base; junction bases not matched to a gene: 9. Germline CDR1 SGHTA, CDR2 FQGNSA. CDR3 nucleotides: TGTGCCAGCAGTCCGACCAGCGGGGCGTCCTACGAGCAGTACTTC. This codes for CASSPTSGASYEQYF.

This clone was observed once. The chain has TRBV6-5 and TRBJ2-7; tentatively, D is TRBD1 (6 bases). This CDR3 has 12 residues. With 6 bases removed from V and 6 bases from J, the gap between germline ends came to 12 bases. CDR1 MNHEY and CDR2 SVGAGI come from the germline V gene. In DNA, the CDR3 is TGTGCCAGCAGCAGCGTAGGGGGCGAGCAGTACTTC. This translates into CASSSVGGEQYF.

CDR3 coding DNA: TGCGCCAGCAGATACTTAAGGACTAGCGGGGGGGGCCGGGGCACAGATACGCAGTATTTT. This gives the protein CASRYLRTSGGGRGTDTQYF. V usage is TRBV5-1 and J usage is TRBJ2-3; 15 nucleotides align to TRBD2. The germline V gene encodes CDR1 SGHRS and CDR2 YFSETQ. Trimming removed 5 bases from V and 1 base from J; junction bases left unmatched: 14. The CDR3 length is 20 residues.

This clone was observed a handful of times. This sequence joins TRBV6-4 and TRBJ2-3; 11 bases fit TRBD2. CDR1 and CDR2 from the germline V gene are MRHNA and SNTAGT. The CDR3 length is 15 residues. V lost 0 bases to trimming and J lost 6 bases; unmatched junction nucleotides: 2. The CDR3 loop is CASSDSGTSGDTQYF. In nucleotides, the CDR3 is TGTGCCAGCAGTGACTCCGGGACTAGCGGTGATACGCAGTATTTT.

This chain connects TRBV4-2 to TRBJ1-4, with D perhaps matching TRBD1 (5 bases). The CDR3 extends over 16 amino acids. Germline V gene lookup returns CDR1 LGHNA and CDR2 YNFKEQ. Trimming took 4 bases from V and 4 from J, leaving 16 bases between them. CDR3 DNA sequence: TGTGCCAGCAGCCCGCTCGATTGGGGGGGTAATGAAAAACTGTTTTTT. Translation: CASSPLDWGGNEKLFF.

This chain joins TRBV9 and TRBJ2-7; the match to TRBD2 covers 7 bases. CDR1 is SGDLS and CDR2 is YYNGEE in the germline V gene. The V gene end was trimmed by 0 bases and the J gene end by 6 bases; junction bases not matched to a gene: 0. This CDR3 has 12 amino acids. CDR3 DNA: TGTGCCAGCAGCGTAGGGGAGGGCGAGCAGTACTTC. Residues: CASSVGEGEQYF.

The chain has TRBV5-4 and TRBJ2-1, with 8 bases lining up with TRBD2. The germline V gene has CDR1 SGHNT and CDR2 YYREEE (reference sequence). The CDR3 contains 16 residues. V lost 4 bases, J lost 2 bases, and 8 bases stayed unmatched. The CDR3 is CASSLLAGNPYNEQFF. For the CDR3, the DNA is TGTGCCAGCAGCCTCTTAGCGGGGAATCCCTACAATGAGCAGTTCTTC. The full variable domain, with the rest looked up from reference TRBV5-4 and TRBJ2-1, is ETGVTQSPTHLIKTRGQQVTLRCSSQSGHNTVSWYQQALGQGPQFIFQYYREEENGRGNFPPRFSGLQFPNYSSELNVNALELDDSALYLCASSLLAGNPYNEQFFGPGTRLTVL.

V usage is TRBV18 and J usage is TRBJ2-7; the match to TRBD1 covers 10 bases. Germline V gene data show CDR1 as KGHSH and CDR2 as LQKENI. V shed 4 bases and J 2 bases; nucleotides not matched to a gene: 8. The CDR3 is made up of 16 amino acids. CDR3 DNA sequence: TGTGCCAGCTCACAGAACTCCGGGACAGGGGCCTACGAGCAGTACTTC. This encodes CASSQNSGTGAYEQYF.

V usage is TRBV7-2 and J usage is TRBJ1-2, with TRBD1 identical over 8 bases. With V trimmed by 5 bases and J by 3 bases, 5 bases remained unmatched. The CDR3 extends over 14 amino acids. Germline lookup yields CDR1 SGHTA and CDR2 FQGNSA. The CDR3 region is CASSRDRRYYGYTF. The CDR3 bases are TGTGCCAGCAGCCGGGACAGGCGATACTATGGCTACACCTTC.

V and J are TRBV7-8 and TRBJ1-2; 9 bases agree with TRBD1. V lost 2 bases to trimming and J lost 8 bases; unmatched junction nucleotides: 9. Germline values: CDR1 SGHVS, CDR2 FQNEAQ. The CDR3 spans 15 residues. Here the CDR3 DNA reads TGTGCCAGCAGCTTAAGAAGGGACAGGGCTCAGGGCTACACCTTC. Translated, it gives CASSLRRDRAQGYTF. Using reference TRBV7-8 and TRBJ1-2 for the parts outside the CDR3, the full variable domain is GAGVSQSPRYKVAKRGQDVALRCDPISGHVSLFWYQQALGQGPEFLTYFQNEAQLDKSGLPSDRFFAERPEGSVSTLKIQRTQQEDSAVYLCASSLRRDRAQGYTFGSGTRLTVV.

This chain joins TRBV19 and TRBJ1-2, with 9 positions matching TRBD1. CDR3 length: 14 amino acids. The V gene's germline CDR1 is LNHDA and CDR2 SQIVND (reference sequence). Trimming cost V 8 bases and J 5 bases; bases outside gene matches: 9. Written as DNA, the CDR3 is TGTGCCAGTGTGAAAGGGACAGGGTTTTATGGCTACACCTTC. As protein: CASVKGTGFYGYTF.